This TCR beta chain appears in the sequencing data of a study of T cell changes during pregnancy in multiple sclerosis. Clones were sequenced by immunoSEQ multiplex PCR, and TCRdb holds only the in-frame ones, with some missing. The sample yields about 79,000 clones, 75% to 95% seen once. The V end was cut by 3 bases, the J end by 9 bases, with 16 bases between. The CDR3 runs 14 residues. CDR1 and CDR2 (germline): LNHDA, SQIVND (reference sequence). The chain combines TRBV19 with TRBJ2-3, with D possibly being TRBD2 (5 bases). The origin of this receptor is a female donor with multiple sclerosis, enrolled in a pregnancy study. Sequences were derived from CD4+ T cells from peripheral blood mononuclear cells, sampled in the second trimester of pregnancy. The CDR3 bases are TGTGCCAGTAGTATTTGGCTAGCCGACGCGACGCAGTATTTT. This gives the protein CASSIWLADATQYF.